A single sample is the source of the 25 T cell receptor beta chains below, sequenced in a study of blood T cell repertoires in COVID-19. TCRdb keeps only in-frame clones here, not all; method: immunoSEQ multiplex PCR. The sample yields about 180,000 clones, about 83% seen once. Sequenced: PBMCs or T cells enriched from blood (not recorded which). These receptors all stem from a woman in her 30s who had recovered from COVID-19.

This clone has only one observation. The chain links TRBV2 to TRBJ2-2; D unclear. Germline CDR1 SNHLY, CDR2 FYNNEI. Trimming shortened V by 2 bases and J by 6 bases, and 10 bases separated the two germline ends. The CDR3 spans 14 residues. CDR3 protein: CASSETTVPGELFF. CDR3 DNA sequence: TGTGCCAGCAGTGAAACTACGGTCCCCGGGGAGCTGTTTTTT.

This clone was recorded only once. CDR3 in amino acids: CASSFWREGQETQYF. The CDR3 DNA reads as TGCGCCAGCAGCTTTTGGCGGGAGGGGCAAGAGACCCAGTACTTC. This chain connects TRBV5-1 to TRBJ2-5; 9 nucleotides line up with TRBD2. V gave up 2 bases and J gave up 2 bases; unmatched junction bases: 4. Per the germline V gene, CDR1 is SGHRS and CDR2 is YFSETQ. This CDR3 contains 15 residues.

This sequence joins TRBV24-1 and TRBJ2-3; a weak D match, TRBD1 (5 bases). CDR1 and CDR2 from the germline V gene are KGHDR and SFDVKD. The V gene lost 4 bases and the J gene lost 5 bases, with 15 bases spanning the gap. The CDR3 length is 15 residues. CDR3 protein: CATSDPAQGKDTQYF. CDR3 bases: TGTGCCACCAGTGACCCGGCCCAGGGAAAAGATACGCAGTATTTT.

The V call is TRBV27, the J call TRBJ2-7, with a weak D call TRBD1 (6 bases). The V end was cut by 6 bases, the J end by 0 bases, with 9 bases between. The CDR3 covers 13 residues. Germline V CDR1 and CDR2: MNHEY, SMNVEV (reference sequence). The CDR3 here is CASRRTVSYEQYF. In DNA, the CDR3 is TGTGCCAGCAGAAGGACAGTCTCCTACGAGCAGTACTTC.

This chain links TRBV7-9 with TRBJ1-1; a weak D match, TRBD1 (5 bases). The CDR3 is made up of 15 amino acids. Germline CDR1 SEHNR, CDR2 FQNEAQ (reference sequence). With 5 bases removed from V and 2 bases from J, the gap between germline ends came to 15 bases. CDR3 sequence: CASSRKAGFNTEAFF. CDR3 DNA: TGTGCCAGCAGCCGCAAGGCAGGGTTCAACACTGAAGCTTTCTTT. Complete variable domain (other parts from reference TRBV7-9 and TRBJ1-1): DTGVSQNPRHKITKRGQNVTFRCDPISEHNRLYWYRQTLGQGPEFLTYFQNEAQLEKSRLLSDRFSAERPKGSFSTLEIQRTEQGDSAMYLCASSRKAGFNTEAFFGQGTRLTVV.

The chain employs TRBV30 and TRBJ2-7, with 9 bases fitting TRBD2. CDR3 length: 16 amino acids. In germline, CDR1 is GTSNPN, CDR2 SVGIG (reference sequence). After removal of 2 bases from V and 6 bases from J, the junction contained 14 bases not matched to a gene. CDR3 DNA sequence: TGTGCCTGGAGTAAAAATTCGGGACTAGCTTCGGGCGAGCAGTACTTC. Its protein product is CAWSKNSGLASGEQYF.

The V and J genes are TRBV24-1 and TRBJ2-7, with TRBD2 identical over 13 bases. CDR3 length equals 16 residues. V was pared by 3 bases and J by 5 bases, with 6 bases of the junction left unmatched. Germline V lookup: CDR1 KGHDR, CDR2 SFDVKD. The DNA of the CDR3 is TGTGCCACCAGTGATGCTGGACTAGCGGGAGTTGACGAGCAGTACTTC. This encodes CATSDAGLAGVDEQYF.

The J gene is TRBJ1-1, the V gene TRBV9; TRBD1 agrees at 7 bases. The germline gives CDR1 SGDLS, CDR2 YYNGEE. This CDR3 comprises 16 residues. Trimming took 3 bases from V and 4 from J; bases not matched to a gene: 12. In DNA form, the CDR3 reads TGTGCCAGCAGCGGAAGTAACAGGGGATGGGGCACTGAAGCTTTCTTT. It yields the protein CASSGSNRGWGTEAFF.

There are a few counts of this clone. The J gene is TRBJ1-1, the V gene TRBV2; possible D gene TRBD1, 5 bases. Deletions cut 11 bases from V and 1 base from J, with 11 bases between. This CDR3 has 12 residues. Germline V gene sequence: CDR1 SNHLY, CDR2 FYNNEI. The DNA for the CDR3 is TGTGCCCTGGGGCAACGGAACACTGAAGCTTTCTTT. Protein: CALGQRNTEAFF.

This clone turned up a few times. This chain links TRBV5-4 with TRBJ2-3; 7 bases match TRBD2. Germline CDR1 and CDR2: SGHNT and YYREEE (reference sequence). The CDR3 extends over 16 amino acids. J lost 5 bases, V lost 0 bases, and 9 bases had no gene match. The CDR3 loop is CASSLGSGNYKDTQYF. Written as DNA, the CDR3 is TGTGCCAGCAGCTTGGGGAGCGGGAATTATAAAGATACGCAGTATTTT. Based on the CDR3 plus reference TRBV5-4 and TRBJ2-3, the full variable domain is ETGVTQSPTHLIKTRGQQVTLRCSSQSGHNTVSWYQQALGQGPQFIFQYYREEENGRGNFPPRFSGLQFPNYSSELNVNALELDDSALYLCASSLGSGNYKDTQYFGPGTRLTVL.

This chain links TRBV18 with TRBJ1-1; 7 nucleotides agree with TRBD1. With 4 bases clipped from V and 1 base from J, the junction kept 6 bases outside the gene matches. The germline CDR1 and CDR2 sequences are KGHSH and LQKENI. This CDR3 contains 15 residues. CDR3 nucleotides: TGTGCCAGCTCACGACTGGACAGGTCGAACACTGAAGCTTTCTTT. As protein: CASSRLDRSNTEAFF.

This chain joins TRBV18 and TRBJ1-2; 7 nucleotides align to TRBD1. Germline V lookup: CDR1 KGHSH, CDR2 LQKENI. V dropped 4 bases and J dropped 7; count of bases not matched to a gene: 9. The CDR3 has 14 amino acids. CDR3 region: CASSRDRASAGYTF. The CDR3 nucleotides are TGTGCCAGCTCACGTGACAGGGCTTCGGCTGGCTACACCTTC.

This chain uses TRBV2 with TRBJ1-4, with D perhaps matching TRBD1 (5 bases). The germline V and J ends were trimmed by 5 bases and 8 bases, with 15 bases remaining between them. Per germline, CDR1 SNHLY and CDR2 FYNNEI. The CDR3 loop spans 14 amino acids. This CDR3 reads CASSSDSKGEKLFF. The DNA of the CDR3 is TGTGCCAGCAGTTCCGACAGCAAAGGAGAAAAACTGTTTTTT.

V is TRBV28 and J is TRBJ1-6, with a weak D call TRBD1 (5 bases). V shed 2 bases and J shed 15 bases, with 17 bases lying between them. There are 14 residues in the CDR3. The germline V gene encodes CDR1 MDHEN and CDR2 SYDVKM. The CDR3 sequence: CASSLGAVPNDLHF. CDR3 nucleotides: TGTGCCAGCAGTTTAGGGGCAGTCCCCAATGACCTCCACTTT.

The chain employs TRBV2 and TRBJ2-7; 7 positions match TRBD2. The germline gives CDR1 SNHLY, CDR2 FYNNEI. Germline trimming cut 3 bases from V and 3 bases from J; bases unmatched to any gene: 2. This CDR3 contains 13 residues. CDR3 DNA: TGTGCCAGCAGTGAGCGGGAGTTCTACGAGCAGTACTTC. Encoded protein: CASSEREFYEQYF.

This chain uses TRBV14 with TRBJ1-2; 9 bases match TRBD1. Germline lookup yields CDR1 SGHDN and CDR2 FVKESK. Unmatched junction bases numbered 11, after V lost 0 bases and J lost 6 bases. This CDR3 comprises 17 residues. CDR3 sequence: CASSQEGDRVLLDGYTF. CDR3 DNA: TGTGCCAGCAGCCAAGAAGGGGACAGGGTCCTACTAGATGGCTACACCTTC.

The chain links TRBV28 to TRBJ2-7; D is possibly TRBD2 (5 bases). In germline, CDR1 is MDHEN, CDR2 SYDVKM. The CDR3 extends over 12 amino acids. V gave up 5 bases and J gave up 7 bases, with 12 bases separating them. CDR3 loop: CASSHRPGEQYF. In DNA form, the CDR3 reads TGTGCCAGCAGTCATCGACCGGGGGAGCAGTACTTC.

This clone was observed a single time. The chain carries TRBV7-2 and TRBJ2-1; TRBD2 is a possible D gene (5 bases). Germline-derived CDR1 and CDR2 are SGHTA and FQGNSA. The CDR3 has 13 amino acids. Trimming left V 0 bases short and J 5 bases short, with 5 bases between. CDR3 DNA sequence: TGTGCCAGCAGCTTAGCCGGGAACAATGAGCAGTTCTTC. This gives the protein CASSLAGNNEQFF.

The chain uses TRBV3-1 (or the pseudogene TRBV3-2) and TRBJ2-5; TRBD1 agrees at 8 bases. CDR3 length: 17 amino acids. The V and J ends lost 0 bases and 2 bases, in that order; junction bases with no gene match: 8. The germline V gene has CDR1 LGHDT and CDR2 YNNKEL (reference sequence). CDR3 loop: CASSQDRGQKWQETQYF. The CDR3 nucleotides are TGTGCCAGCAGCCAAGACAGGGGGCAGAAGTGGCAAGAGACCCAGTACTTC.

Turning to this clone: This sample also contains other DNA sequences that code for the same CDR3. The rearrangement joins TRBV27 to TRBJ1-5; D is uncertain. V gave up 2 bases and J gave up 0 bases, with 5 bases separating them. The CDR3 is 14 amino acids. Germline V lookup: CDR1 MNHEY, CDR2 SMNVEV (reference sequence). CDR3 in DNA: TGTGCCAGCAGTTTACGGTATAGCAATCAGCCCCAGCATTTT. It yields the protein CASSLRYSNQPQHF.

This chain connects TRBV5-6 to TRBJ1-5, with 7 nucleotides matching TRBD1. Per germline, CDR1 SGHDT and CDR2 YYEEEE. Trimming took 7 bases from V and 1 from J; bases not matched to a gene: 8. CDR3 length: 15 amino acids. CDR3 DNA: TGTGCCAGCCACTTGAGGGGGCGGAGCAATCAGCCCCAGCATTTT. Translated: CASHLRGRSNQPQHF.

CDR3 loop: CASSTGTGSKTQYF. The CDR3 nucleotides read TGTGCCAGCAGCACCGGGACAGGGAGTAAGACCCAGTACTTC. The chain has TRBV2 and TRBJ2-5; 9 bases agree with TRBD1. Germline V gene data show CDR1 as SNHLY and CDR2 as FYNNEI. This CDR3 has 14 amino acids. V was clipped by 6 bases and J by 6 bases; unmatched bases: 8.

This chain connects TRBV19 to TRBJ2-1; no definite D call. Germline V gene data show CDR1 as LNHDA and CDR2 as SQIVND (reference sequence). This CDR3 comprises 14 residues. V was cut by 7 bases and J by 9 bases, with 19 bases left in between. For the CDR3, the DNA is TGTGCCAGTACTTATGGGTGGTTGAGCGCTGAGCAGTTCTTC. Protein product: CASTYGWLSAEQFF.

The chain links TRBV19 to TRBJ1-3; TRBD1 might be the D (6 bases). Germline V gene sequence: CDR1 LNHDA, CDR2 SQIVND (reference sequence). V lost 8 bases, J lost 0 bases, and 11 bases lay in between. CDR3 size: 14 residues. The CDR3 coding sequence is TGTGCCAGTCGGGGACAATTCTCTGGAAACACCATATATTTT. Translation: CASRGQFSGNTIYF.

The genes are TRBV5-4 and TRBJ2-7, with D perhaps TRBD2 (5 bases). Trimming cost V 1 base and J 2 bases, with 13 bases left between them. Germline V gene lookup returns CDR1 SGHNT and CDR2 YYREEE (reference sequence). The CDR3 totals 15 residues. The CDR3 DNA reads TGTGCCAGCAGCTTGATGAGGGTTGGACCCTACGAGCAGTACTTC. As protein: CASSLMRVGPYEQYF.